Sequencing of this T cell receptor (beta chain) was carried out in a study of blood T cell repertoires in COVID-19. Produced via immunoSEQ multiplex PCR; TCRdb's table is partial and in-frame only. The sample has fewer than 450,000 clones, 88% seen once; the top ten hold 7% to 8%. Trimming cost V 4 bases and J 3 bases; bases outside gene matches: 10. The V gene's germline CDR1 is SGHNT and CDR2 YYREEE (reference sequence). The CDR3 length is 15 residues. V gene TRBV5-4 combines with J gene TRBJ2-7; TRBD2 agrees at 7 bases. This receptor was taken from a woman in her 70s with COVID-19, enrolled during active disease. The sequenced material came from peripheral blood. This CDR3 is CASSRAGEGFYEQYF. DNA of the CDR3: TGTGCCAGCAGCCGCGCGGGGGAAGGCTTCTACGAGCAGTACTTC. Full variable domain (missing parts from reference TRBV5-4 and TRBJ2-7): ETGVTQSPTHLIKTRGQQVTLRCSSQSGHNTVSWYQQALGQGPQFIFQYYREEENGRGNFPPRFSGLQFPNYSSELNVNALELDDSALYLCASSRAGEGFYEQYFGPGTRLTVT.